A single sample gave rise to the 20 T cell receptor beta chains below, sequenced in a study of cytomegalovirus exposure and HLA in healthy donors. PCR primers comprised 60 Vbeta and 13 Jbeta primers. TCRdb's copy holds only in-frame clones and misses some; the assay was immunoSEQ multiplex PCR. The data hold 150,000 to 200,000 clones, with 75% to 85% observed a single time. Sequenced input: PBMCs. The receptors were sampled from a man aged 50 to 59 in good health and CMV-seropositive.

This chain links TRBV6-5 with TRBJ2-7; 7 nucleotides align to TRBD1. CDR1 is MNHEY, CDR2 SVGAGI, per germline. The CDR3 totals 14 residues. Trimming removed 2 bases from V and 5 bases from J; junction bases left unmatched: 6. The CDR3 region has the DNA TGTGCCAGCAGTTACAATGCACAGGGGAACGAGCAGTACTTC. Its protein product is CASSYNAQGNEQYF.

This clone was detected once. The chain carries TRBV18 and TRBJ2-1, with D perhaps TRBD2 (5 bases). The germline V gene has CDR1 KGHSH and CDR2 LQKENI. The CDR3 runs to 14 residues. Trimming stripped 2 bases from V and 14 bases from J, with 19 bases between. CDR3 DNA sequence: TGTGCCAGCTCACCAGAGAAATGGTCCGGGGAAGAGTTCTTC. It specifies CASSPEKWSGEEFF.

This sequence joins TRBV15 and TRBJ2-1; D ambiguous. This CDR3 spans 14 amino acids. Trimming pared 3 bases from V and 0 bases from J, leaving 6 bases between. Germline V gene data show CDR1 as LNHNV and CDR2 as YYDKDF (reference sequence). The CDR3 coding sequence is TGTGCCACCAGCAGGTCCGGCTCCTACAATGAGCAGTTCTTC. It encodes CATSRSGSYNEQFF.

This sequence joins TRBV19 and TRBJ2-2, with D uncertain. Trimming cost V 1 base and J 3 bases, with 6 bases left between them. Germline CDR1 and CDR2: LNHDA and SQIVND (reference sequence). The CDR3 has 14 residues. The CDR3 nucleotides are TGTGCCAGTAGTATAGTAACGGACACCGGGGAGCTGTTTTTT. Encoded protein: CASSIVTDTGELFF.

The sample holds one count of this clone. This chain connects TRBV4-1 to TRBJ2-5; TRBD2 aligns across 8 bases. The tail of the sequence fits TRBJ2-7 better, so the J call may be wrong. The CDR3 runs to 18 residues. Germline CDR1 reads MGHRA; CDR2 reads YSYEKL. The CDR3, as DNA: TGCGCCAGCAGCCAAGATGACAAACTAGCGGACCCCCCCTACGAGCAGTACTTC. Translation gives CASSQDDKLADPPYEQYF.

The J gene is TRBJ1-1, the V gene TRBV7-9; D is perhaps TRBD1 (5 bases). Per the germline V gene, CDR1 is SEHNR and CDR2 is FQNEAQ (reference sequence). V was pared by 3 bases and J by 1 base, with 6 bases between. This CDR3 is 13 amino acids long. This chain's CDR3 is CASSFGGNTEAFF. The CDR3 region has the DNA TGTGCCAGCAGCTTCGGGGGGAACACTGAAGCTTTCTTT.

CDR3 amino acids: CASSPSQGGNQYF. The DNA of the CDR3 is TGTGCCAGCTCACCCTCGCAGGGGGGAAATCAGTACTTC. The chain has TRBV18 and TRBJ2-4, with D perhaps TRBD1 (7 bases). CDR1 KGHSH and CDR2 LQKENI come from the germline V gene. V lost 3 bases, J lost 12 bases, and 15 bases lay in between. The CDR3 length is 13 residues.

The CDR3 DNA reads as TGCAGCGTTGAGACAGGAGGGAACACTGAAGCTTTCTTT. As protein: CSVETGGNTEAFF. V is TRBV29-1 and J is TRBJ1-1; a weak D match, TRBD1 (6 bases). The V end was cut by 3 bases, the J end by 1 base, with 9 bases between. There are 13 residues in the CDR3. Germline-derived CDR1 and CDR2 are SQVTM and ANQGSEA. Combining the CDR3 with reference TRBV29-1 and TRBJ1-1 gives the whole variable domain SAVISQKPSRDICQRGTSLTIQCQVDSQVTMMFWYRQQPGQSLTLIATANQGSEATYESGFVIDKFPISRPNLTFSTLTVSNMSPEDSSIYLCSVETGGNTEAFFGQGTRLTVV.

This chain links TRBV30 with TRBJ1-5, with D possibly being TRBD1 (6 bases). Germline CDR1 is GTSNPN and CDR2 is SVGIG (reference sequence). The germline V and J ends were trimmed by 0 bases and 6 bases, with 9 bases remaining between them. There are 13 residues in the CDR3. In DNA form, the CDR3 reads TGTGCCTGGAGTGTAGGGGGGGCTCAGCCCCAGCATTTT. This codes for CAWSVGGAQPQHF.

The chain links TRBV28 to TRBJ1-5, with D hard to call. V dropped 5 bases and J dropped 4 bases, with 12 bases sitting between them. The CDR3 is made up of 14 amino acids. Looked up from germline, CDR1 is MDHEN and CDR2 is SYDVKM. CDR3 loop: CASSGGPRNQPQHF. CDR3 sequence (DNA): TGTGCCAGCAGTGGTGGCCCGAGGAATCAGCCCCAGCATTTT.

Note on this clone: Germline and junction disagree at one end, which may indicate a read error. The chain couples TRBV7-7 to TRBJ2-3; D is uncertain. Germline CDR1 and CDR2: SSHAT and FNYEAQ (reference sequence). CDR3 size: 15 residues. In DNA, the CDR3 is TGTGCTAGCAGCTTAAGTAGCACCCGCACAGATACGCAGTATTTT. Translating it yields CASSLSSTRTDTQYF. The complete variable domain, with remaining parts taken from reference TRBV7-7 and TRBJ2-3, reads GAGVSQSPRYKVTKRGQDVTLRCDPISSHATLYWYQQALGQGPEFLTYFNYEAQPDKSGLPSDRFSAERPEGSISTLTIQRTEQRDSAMYRCASSLSSTRTDTQYFGPGTRLTVL.

The chain couples TRBV18 to TRBJ2-3; 7 bases fit TRBD2. The trim removed 3 bases at V and 4 bases at J, leaving 10 bases unmatched. The length of the CDR3 is 16 residues. CDR1 is KGHSH, CDR2 LQKENI, per germline. The CDR3 is CASSPPSGVSADTQYF. CDR3 DNA: TGTGCCAGCTCACCCCCAAGCGGGGTTTCCGCAGATACGCAGTATTTT.

The V call is TRBV4-2, the J call TRBJ1-1; D is undetermined. The CDR3 length is 12 residues. Trimming took 1 base from V and 5 from J, leaving 5 bases between them. Germline V gene data show CDR1 as LGHNA and CDR2 as YNFKEQ. Here the CDR3 DNA reads TGTGCCAGCAGCCAAGCAGGTACTGAAGCTTTCTTT. Translating gives CASSQAGTEAFF.

The chain joins TRBV7-2 to TRBJ1-2, with D possibly TRBD1 on 6 matching bases. Trimming pared 2 bases from V and 5 bases from J, leaving 9 bases between. Looked up from germline, CDR1 is SGHTA and CDR2 is FQGNSA. The CDR3 is 13 residues long. The CDR3, as DNA: TGTGCCAGCAGCTTACCCAGGGGATATGGCTACACCTTC. Encoded protein: CASSLPRGYGYTF.

The chain links TRBV6-5 to TRBJ1-5; 10 bases agree with TRBD1. The junction had 6 bases not matched to a gene; V was cut back by 0 bases and J by 10 bases. CDR3 length equals 15 residues. In germline, CDR1 is MNHEY, CDR2 SVGAGI. The CDR3 spells CASSYSGTGVSPQHF. CDR3 DNA: TGTGCCAGCAGTTACTCCGGGACAGGGGTTAGCCCCCAGCATTTT.

V usage is TRBV15 and J usage is TRBJ1-5; possibly TRBD1 for D (6 bases). This CDR3 has 16 residues. The ends were cut back, 0 bases at V and 7 bases at J, with 16 bases in the middle. Germline values: CDR1 LNHNV, CDR2 YYDKDF (reference sequence). The CDR3 DNA follows: TGTGCCACCAGCAGAGATCGCGGGGGGGCGCGCCAGCCCCAGCATTTT. It encodes CATSRDRGGARQPQHF.

The chain is built from TRBV9 and TRBJ2-5; D possibly corresponds to TRBD1 (5 bases). The germline CDR1 and CDR2 sequences are SGDLS and YYNGEE. Deletions cut 0 bases from V and 4 bases from J, with 10 bases between. The CDR3 has 14 amino acids. The CDR3: CASSVVNRRETQYF. CDR3 sequence (DNA): TGTGCCAGCAGCGTAGTGAACAGGAGAGAGACCCAGTACTTC.

The chain combines TRBV28 with TRBJ2-1, with 8 bases identical to TRBD2. The CDR3 contains 17 residues. The trim removed 1 base at V and 10 bases at J, leaving 15 bases unmatched. The germline CDR1 and CDR2 sequences are MDHEN and SYDVKM. The CDR3: CASSLSLAGGQRWEQFF. The CDR3 region has the DNA TGTGCCAGCAGTTTATCACTCGCGGGGGGCCAAAGGTGGGAGCAGTTCTTC.

V usage is TRBV2 and J usage is TRBJ2-5; tentative D call: TRBD1 (6 bases). This CDR3 region has 17 residues. The V gene lost 7 bases and the J gene lost 2 bases, with 23 bases spanning the gap. Germline values: CDR1 SNHLY, CDR2 FYNNEI. In nucleotides, the CDR3 is TGTGCCAGCACCGGGCCTTCTAGAGAGGGGGAGCAAGAGACCCAGTACTTC. Protein sequence: CASTGPSREGEQETQYF.

The chain joins TRBV6-1 to TRBJ1-2, with D unresolved. Germline loops: CDR1 MNHNS, CDR2 SASEGT. V was shortened by 3 bases and J by 2 bases, with 4 bases between the two germline ends. The CDR3 runs 12 residues. CDR3 nucleotides: TGTGCCAGCAGTGACGCGAACTATGGCTACACCTTC. Translation: CASSDANYGYTF.